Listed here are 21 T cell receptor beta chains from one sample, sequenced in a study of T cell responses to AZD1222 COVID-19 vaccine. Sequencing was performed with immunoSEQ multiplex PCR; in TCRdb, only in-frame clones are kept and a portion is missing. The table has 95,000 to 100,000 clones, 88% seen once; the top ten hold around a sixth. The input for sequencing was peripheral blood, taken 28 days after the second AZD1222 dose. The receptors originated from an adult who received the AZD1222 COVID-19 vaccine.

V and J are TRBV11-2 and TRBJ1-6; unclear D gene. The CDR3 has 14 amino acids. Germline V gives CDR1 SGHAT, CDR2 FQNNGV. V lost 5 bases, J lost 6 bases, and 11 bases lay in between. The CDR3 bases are TGTGCCAGCAGCGGTCAACCGGCTAATTCACCCCTCCACTTT. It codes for CASSGQPANSPLHF.

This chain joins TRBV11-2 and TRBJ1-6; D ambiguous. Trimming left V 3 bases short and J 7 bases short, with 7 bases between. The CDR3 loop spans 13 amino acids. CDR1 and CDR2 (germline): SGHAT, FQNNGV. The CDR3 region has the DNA TGTGCCAGCAGCTTTGGTGTAAATTCACCCCTCCACTTT. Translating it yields CASSFGVNSPLHF.

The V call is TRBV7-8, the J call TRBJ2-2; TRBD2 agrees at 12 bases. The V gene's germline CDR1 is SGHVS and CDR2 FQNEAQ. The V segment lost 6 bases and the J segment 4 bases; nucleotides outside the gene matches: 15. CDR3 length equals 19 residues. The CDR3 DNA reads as TGTGCCAGCAGTCCCGACCCGACTAGCGGGAGTACGGGCACCGGGGAGCTGTTTTTT. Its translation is CASSPDPTSGSTGTGELFF.

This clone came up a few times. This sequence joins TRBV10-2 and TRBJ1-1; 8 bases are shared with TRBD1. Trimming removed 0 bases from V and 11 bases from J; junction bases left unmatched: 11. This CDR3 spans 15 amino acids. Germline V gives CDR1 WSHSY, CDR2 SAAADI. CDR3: CASSESTGAGGLAFF. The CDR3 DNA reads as TGCGCCAGCAGTGAGTCAACTGGCGCAGGGGGCCTTGCTTTCTTT.

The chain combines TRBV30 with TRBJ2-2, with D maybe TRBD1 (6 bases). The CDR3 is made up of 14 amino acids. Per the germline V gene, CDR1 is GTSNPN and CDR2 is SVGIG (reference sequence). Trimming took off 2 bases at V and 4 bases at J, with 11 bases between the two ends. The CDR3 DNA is TGTGCCTGGAGTCACGGGACACCCACCGGGGAGCTGTTTTTT. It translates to CAWSHGTPTGELFF.

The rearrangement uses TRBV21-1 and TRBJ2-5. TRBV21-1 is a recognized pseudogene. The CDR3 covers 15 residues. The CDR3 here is CASSMGRAETETQYF. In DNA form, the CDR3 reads TGTGCCAGCAGCATGGGACGGGCTGAAACAGAGACCCAGTACTTC.

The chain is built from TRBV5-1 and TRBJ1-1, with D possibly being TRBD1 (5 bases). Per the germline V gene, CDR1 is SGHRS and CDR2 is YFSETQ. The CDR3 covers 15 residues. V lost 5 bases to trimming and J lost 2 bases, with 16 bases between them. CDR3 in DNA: TGCGCCAGCAGAGGGGCTCAATCCCTAAACACTGAAGCTTTCTTT. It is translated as CASRGAQSLNTEAFF.

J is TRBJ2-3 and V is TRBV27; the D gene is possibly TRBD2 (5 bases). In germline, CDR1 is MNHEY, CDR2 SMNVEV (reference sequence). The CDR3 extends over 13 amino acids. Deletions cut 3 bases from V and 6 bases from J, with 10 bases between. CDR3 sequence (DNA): TGTGCCAGCAGTTTGGCGGGTGGGGATACGCAGTATTTT. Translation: CASSLAGGDTQYF.

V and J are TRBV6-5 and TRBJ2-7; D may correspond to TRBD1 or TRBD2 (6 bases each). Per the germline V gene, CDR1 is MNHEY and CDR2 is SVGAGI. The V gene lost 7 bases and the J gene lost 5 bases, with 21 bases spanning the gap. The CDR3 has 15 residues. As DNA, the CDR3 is TGTGCCAGCACTAGAGCGGGCAGGGGACCCAACGAGCAGTACTTC. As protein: CASTRAGRGPNEQYF.

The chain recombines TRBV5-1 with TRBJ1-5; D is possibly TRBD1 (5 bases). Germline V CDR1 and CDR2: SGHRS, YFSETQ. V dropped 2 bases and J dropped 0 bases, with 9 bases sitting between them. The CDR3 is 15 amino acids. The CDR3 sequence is CASSFGGLSNQPQHF. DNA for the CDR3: TGCGCCAGCAGCTTCGGGGGTCTTAGCAATCAGCCCCAGCATTTT.

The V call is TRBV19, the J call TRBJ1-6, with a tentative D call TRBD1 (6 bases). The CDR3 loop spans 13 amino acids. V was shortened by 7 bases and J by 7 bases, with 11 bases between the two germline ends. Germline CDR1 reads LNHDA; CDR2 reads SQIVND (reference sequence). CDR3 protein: CASTGTRNSPLHF. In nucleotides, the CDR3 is TGTGCCAGTACCGGGACACGGAATTCACCCCTCCACTTT.

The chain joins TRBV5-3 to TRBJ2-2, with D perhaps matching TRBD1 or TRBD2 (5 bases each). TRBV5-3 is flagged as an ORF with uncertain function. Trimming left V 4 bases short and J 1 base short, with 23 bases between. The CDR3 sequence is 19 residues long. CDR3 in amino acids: CARSGLPKGRKLNTGELFF. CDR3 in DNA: TGTGCCAGAAGCGGGCTCCCGAAGGGGAGAAAGCTGAACACCGGGGAGCTGTTTTTT.

The CDR3: CASSRQGAETQYF. DNA of the CDR3: TGTGCCAGCTCACGACAGGGGGCCGAGACCCAGTACTTC. The chain joins TRBV18 to TRBJ2-5; TRBD1 agrees at 10 bases. Germline V gene sequence: CDR1 KGHSH, CDR2 LQKENI. V trimming: 4 bases; J trimming: 5 bases; junction bases outside the gene matches: 1. The length of the CDR3 is 13 residues.

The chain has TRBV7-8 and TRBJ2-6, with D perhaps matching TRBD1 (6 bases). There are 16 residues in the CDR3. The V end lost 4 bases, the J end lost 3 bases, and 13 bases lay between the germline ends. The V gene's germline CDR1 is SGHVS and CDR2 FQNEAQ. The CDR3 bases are TGTGCCAGCAGCTACACAGGGTCAGTTGGGGCCAACGTCCTGACTTTC. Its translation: CASSYTGSVGANVLTF. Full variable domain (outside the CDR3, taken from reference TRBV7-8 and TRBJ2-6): GAGVSQSPRYKVAKRGQDVALRCDPISGHVSLFWYQQALGQGPEFLTYFQNEAQLDKSGLPSDRFFAERPEGSVSTLKIQRTQQEDSAVYLCASSYTGSVGANVLTFGAGSRLTVL.

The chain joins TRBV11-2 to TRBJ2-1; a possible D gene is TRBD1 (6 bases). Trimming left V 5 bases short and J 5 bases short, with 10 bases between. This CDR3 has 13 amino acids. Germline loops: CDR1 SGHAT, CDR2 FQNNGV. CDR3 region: CASSPQGHNEQFF. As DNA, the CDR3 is TGTGCCAGCAGCCCCCAGGGGCACAATGAGCAGTTCTTC.

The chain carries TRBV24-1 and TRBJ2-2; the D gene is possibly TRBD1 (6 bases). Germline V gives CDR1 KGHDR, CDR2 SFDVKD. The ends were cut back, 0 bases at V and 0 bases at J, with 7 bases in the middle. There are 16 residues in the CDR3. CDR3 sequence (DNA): TGTGCCACCAGTGATTTGGACAGGTCGAACACCGGGGAGCTGTTTTTT. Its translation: CATSDLDRSNTGELFF.

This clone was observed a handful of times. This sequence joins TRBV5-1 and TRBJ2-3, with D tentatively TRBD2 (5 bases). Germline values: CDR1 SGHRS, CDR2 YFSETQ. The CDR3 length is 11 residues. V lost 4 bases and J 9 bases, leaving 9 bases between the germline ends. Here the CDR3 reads CASSPGRTQYF. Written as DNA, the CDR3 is TGCGCCAGCAGCCCGGGGAGAACGCAGTATTTT.

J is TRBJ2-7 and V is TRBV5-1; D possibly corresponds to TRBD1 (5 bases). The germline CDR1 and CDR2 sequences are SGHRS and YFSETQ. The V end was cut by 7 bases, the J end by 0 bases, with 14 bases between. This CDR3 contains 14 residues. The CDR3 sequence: CASSWTPTSYEQYF. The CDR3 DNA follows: TGCGCCAGCTCATGGACACCCACCTCCTACGAGCAGTACTTC.

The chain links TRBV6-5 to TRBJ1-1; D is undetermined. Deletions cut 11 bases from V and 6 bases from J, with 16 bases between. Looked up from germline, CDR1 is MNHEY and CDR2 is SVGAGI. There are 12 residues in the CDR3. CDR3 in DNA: TGTGCCGCCAAACCGGGGTCCCCTGAAGCTTTCTTT. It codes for CAAKPGSPEAFF.

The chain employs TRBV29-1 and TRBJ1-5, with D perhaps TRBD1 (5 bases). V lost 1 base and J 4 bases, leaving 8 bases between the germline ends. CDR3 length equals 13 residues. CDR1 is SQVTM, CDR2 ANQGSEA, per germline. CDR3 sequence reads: CSVEVGGNQPQHF. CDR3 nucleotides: TGCAGCGTTGAAGTCGGGGGGAATCAGCCCCAGCATTTT.

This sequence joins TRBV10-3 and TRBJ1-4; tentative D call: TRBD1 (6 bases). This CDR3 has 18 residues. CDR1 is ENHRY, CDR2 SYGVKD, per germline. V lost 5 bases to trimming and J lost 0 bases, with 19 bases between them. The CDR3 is CAISPRGPILTTNEKLFF. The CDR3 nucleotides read TGTGCCATCAGTCCCAGGGGACCTATATTAACAACTAATGAAAAACTGTTTTTT.